This TCR beta chain was obtained from a study of beta chain features in type 1 diabetes. Overall study: Patients shared similar age, gender and cell yields with healthy donors.

Expressed TCRB transcripts were sequenced after all isolated RNA was converted to cDNA. Generated by immunoSEQ multiplex PCR, the TCRdb table keeps only in-frame clones and is missing some. The sample carries fewer than 250,000 clones, around 65% recorded once. Trimming removed 1 base from V and 3 bases from J, with 15 bases in between. Per the germline V gene, CDR1 is SGHVS and CDR2 is FNYEAQ. The CDR3 consists of 16 residues. The chain carries TRBV7-6 and TRBJ1-2; no clear D. This clonotype was obtained from a man aged 25-45 years in good health. Material: naive CD4+ T cells from blood. The CDR3 protein is CASSLGLGGRDYGYTF. The CDR3 bases are TGTGCCAGCAGCTTAGGTTTAGGTGGCAGAGACTATGGCTACACCTTC.